This passage covers 6 T cell receptor beta chains from one sample sequenced in a study of cytomegalovirus exposure and HLA in healthy donors. The repertoire was sequenced with immunoSEQ multiplex PCR; TCRdb's copy has only in-frame clones and lacks some. Of roughly 200,000 clones detected, approximately 86% appear once; the ten largest clones hold roughly 7%. The sample taken for sequencing was PBMCs. These receptors all stem from a man aged 30 to 45 in good health and CMV-seropositive.

The chain recombines TRBV27 with TRBJ2-1, with 8 bases lining up with TRBD1. CDR1 is MNHEY and CDR2 is SMNVEV in the germline V gene (reference sequence). V trimming: 5 bases; J trimming: 4 bases; junction bases outside the gene matches: 7. The CDR3 length is 15 residues. The CDR3 reads CASSPQGAPYNEQFF. In DNA form, the CDR3 reads TGTGCCAGCAGTCCCCAGGGGGCCCCTTACAATGAGCAGTTCTTC.

The V call is TRBV14, the J call TRBJ1-5; no clear D gene. Per germline, CDR1 SGHDN and CDR2 FVKESK. Trimming took 1 base from V and 0 from J, leaving 7 bases between them. The CDR3 is 15 amino acids. CDR3 sequence: CASSQGSLSNQPQHF. The CDR3 DNA reads as TGTGCCAGCAGCCAAGGGAGCCTTAGCAATCAGCCCCAGCATTTT.

The chain joins TRBV19 to TRBJ1-5; possibly TRBD1 for D (6 bases). Germline V lookup: CDR1 LNHDA, CDR2 SQIVND (reference sequence). The CDR3 totals 15 residues. The V end was cut by 7 bases, the J end by 1 base, with 14 bases between. This CDR3 is CASMNHRVSNQPQHF. The CDR3 bases are TGTGCCAGTATGAATCACAGGGTAAGCAATCAGCCCCAGCATTTT.

The table lists this clone with a few counts. J is TRBJ2-3 and V is TRBV5-4; D ambiguous. In germline, CDR1 is SGHNT, CDR2 YYREEE (reference sequence). The ends were cut back, 1 base at V and 0 bases at J, with 6 bases in the middle. The CDR3 loop spans 14 amino acids. CDR3: CASSLTQSTDTQYF. CDR3 DNA sequence: TGTGCCAGCAGCTTGACTCAAAGCACAGATACGCAGTATTTT.

This chain links TRBV7-3 with TRBJ2-2; no firm D call. The CDR3 loop spans 13 amino acids. Germline V CDR1 and CDR2: SGHTA, FQGTGA. V lost 3 bases and J 3 bases, leaving 5 bases between the germline ends. The CDR3 spells CASSFSDTGELFF. Here the CDR3 DNA reads TGTGCCAGCAGCTTCAGCGACACCGGGGAGCTGTTTTTT.

The chain uses TRBV30 and TRBJ2-3, with 9 bases matching TRBD2. The germline V gene has CDR1 GTSNPN and CDR2 SVGIG (reference sequence). With V trimmed by 1 base and J by 0 bases, 8 bases remained unmatched. The CDR3 is made up of 17 amino acids. CDR3 nucleotides: TGTGCCTGGAGTGGTTTAGCGGGGGACTCTAGCACAGATACGCAGTATTTT. As protein: CAWSGLAGDSSTDTQYF.